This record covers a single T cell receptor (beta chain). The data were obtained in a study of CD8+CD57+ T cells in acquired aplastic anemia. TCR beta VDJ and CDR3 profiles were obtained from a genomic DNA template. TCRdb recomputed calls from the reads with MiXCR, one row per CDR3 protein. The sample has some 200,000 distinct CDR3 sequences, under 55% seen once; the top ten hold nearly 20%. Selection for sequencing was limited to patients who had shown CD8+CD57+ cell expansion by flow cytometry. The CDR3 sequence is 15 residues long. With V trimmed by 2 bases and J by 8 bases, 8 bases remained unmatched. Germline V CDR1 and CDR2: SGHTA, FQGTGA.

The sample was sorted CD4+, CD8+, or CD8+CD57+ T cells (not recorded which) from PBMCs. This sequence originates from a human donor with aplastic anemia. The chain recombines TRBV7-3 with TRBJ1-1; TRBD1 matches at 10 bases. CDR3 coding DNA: TGTGCCAGCAGCTTAGGGGACAGGGGAAGGGTGGAAGCTTTCTTT. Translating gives CASSLGDRGRVEAFF.